This T cell receptor (beta chain) was found in a study of T cell responses to AZD1222 COVID-19 vaccine. Study observations and caveats: Regions left unmutated in variants are reportedly the target of nearly half of spike-specific TCRs. Donors, mostly white British, included more females; clonal diversity was possibly underestimated.

In regard to this clone: The antigen is undetermined.

Trimming took 5 bases from V and 1 from J; bases not matched to a gene: 6. Germline V CDR1 and CDR2: SGHVS, FNYEAQ. The CDR3 length is 15 residues. TCRdb's table, derived via immunoSEQ multiplex PCR, lists solely in-frame clones and lacks some. Here the sample spans around 97,000 clones, approximately 89% being singletons. This receptor was identified in an adult in good health. The J gene is TRBJ2-7, the V gene TRBV7-6; 9 bases are a match to TRBD2. The sample in question was peripheral blood, obtained on day 0 of AZD1222 vaccination. In DNA, the CDR3 is TGTGCCAGCAGCCCCGGGACTAGCATATCCTACGAGCAGTACTTC. It yields the protein CASSPGTSISYEQYF.